Only a few counts were recorded for the clone carrying this T cell receptor beta chain. Its cognate antigen is unknown. From the reads, TCRdb called clonotypes with MiXCR, one entry per CDR3 protein. In the table there are some 270,000 distinct CDR3 sequences, approximately 15% of which are singletons. The data were taken from a study of T cell repertoires in cytomegalovirus infection. Study information: The public TCR beta signatures pointed to both CMV infection and matching HLA type.

Study-wide results and limits: HLA-C-restricted CMV-specific TCR beta clonotypes were dominant in the ex vivo response.

This receptor was identified in a human donor in good health (CMV status not recorded). Some clones in this sample may be carry-over from other donors' samples. The sample taken for sequencing was CD8+ T cells from PBMCs.

CDR3 bases: TGTGCCAGCAGTCCCGTTAGGGACAGAGATTTAACTGAAGCTTTCTTT. Its protein is CASSPVRDRDLTEAFF. The V call is TRBV28, the J call TRBJ1-1; TRBD1 matches at 7 bases. Germline V gene lookup returns CDR1 MDHEN and CDR2 SYDVKM. With V trimmed by 5 bases and J by 5 bases, 14 bases remained unmatched. The length of the CDR3 is 16 residues.